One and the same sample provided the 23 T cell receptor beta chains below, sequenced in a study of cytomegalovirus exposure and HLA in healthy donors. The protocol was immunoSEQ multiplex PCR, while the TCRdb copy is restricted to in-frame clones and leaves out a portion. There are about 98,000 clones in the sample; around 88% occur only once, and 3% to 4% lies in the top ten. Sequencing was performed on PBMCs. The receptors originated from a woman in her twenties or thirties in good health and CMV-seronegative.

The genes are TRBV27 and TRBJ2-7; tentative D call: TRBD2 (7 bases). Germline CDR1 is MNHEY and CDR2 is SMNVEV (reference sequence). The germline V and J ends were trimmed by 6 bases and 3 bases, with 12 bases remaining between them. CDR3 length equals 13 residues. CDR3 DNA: TGTGCCAGCAGCTTAAGGGGGGGCTACGAGCAGTACTTC. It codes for CASSLRGGYEQYF.

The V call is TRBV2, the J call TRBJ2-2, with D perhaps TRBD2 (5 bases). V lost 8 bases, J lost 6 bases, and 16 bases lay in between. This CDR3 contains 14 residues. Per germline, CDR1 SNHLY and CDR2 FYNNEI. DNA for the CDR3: TGTGCCAGCGTCCTGGCTACGGAGGCCGGGGAGCTGTTTTTT. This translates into CASVLATEAGELFF.

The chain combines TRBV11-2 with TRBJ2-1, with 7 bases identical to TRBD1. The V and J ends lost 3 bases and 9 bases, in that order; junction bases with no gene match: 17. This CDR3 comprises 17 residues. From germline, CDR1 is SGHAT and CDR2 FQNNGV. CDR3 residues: CASSFWRPRQGRGEQFF. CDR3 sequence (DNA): TGTGCCAGCAGCTTTTGGAGGCCTAGACAGGGTCGGGGTGAGCAGTTCTTC.

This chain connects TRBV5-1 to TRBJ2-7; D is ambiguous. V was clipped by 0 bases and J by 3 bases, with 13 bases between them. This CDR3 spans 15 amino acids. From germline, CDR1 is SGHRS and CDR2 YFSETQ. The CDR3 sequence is CASSLGHPTVYEQYF. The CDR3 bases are TGCGCCAGCAGCTTGGGACACCCGACCGTCTACGAGCAGTACTTC.

The CDR3 loop is CASSQSPGEASYEQYF. CDR3 nucleotides: TGTGCCAGCAGCCAATCCCCGGGAGAAGCCTCCTACGAGCAGTACTTC. J is TRBJ2-7 and V is TRBV4-2; possible D gene TRBD2, 6 bases. Trimming removed 2 bases from V and 0 bases from J, with 14 bases in between. CDR3 length equals 16 residues. CDR1 is LGHNA, CDR2 YNFKEQ, per germline.

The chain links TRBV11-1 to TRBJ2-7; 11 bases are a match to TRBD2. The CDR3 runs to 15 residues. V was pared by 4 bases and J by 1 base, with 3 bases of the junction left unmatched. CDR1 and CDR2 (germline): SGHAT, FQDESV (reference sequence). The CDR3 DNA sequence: TGTGCCAGCAGCTCCCTAGCGGGGGGTTCCTACGAGCAGTACTTC. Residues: CASSSLAGGSYEQYF.

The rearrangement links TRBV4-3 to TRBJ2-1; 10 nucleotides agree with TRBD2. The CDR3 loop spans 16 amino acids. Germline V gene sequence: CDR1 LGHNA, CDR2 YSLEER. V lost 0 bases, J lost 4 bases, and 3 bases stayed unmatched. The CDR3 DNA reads TGCGCCAGCAGCCAAGATCCGACTAGCGGGTACAATGAGCAGTTCTTC. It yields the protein CASSQDPTSGYNEQFF.

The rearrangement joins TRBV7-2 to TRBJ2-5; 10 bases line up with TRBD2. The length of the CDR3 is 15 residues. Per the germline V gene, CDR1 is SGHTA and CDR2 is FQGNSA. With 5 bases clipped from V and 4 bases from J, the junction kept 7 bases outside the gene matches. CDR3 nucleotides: TGTGCCAGCAGCCCGCTAGCGGGAGCCAGAGAGACCCAGTACTTC. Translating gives CASSPLAGARETQYF.

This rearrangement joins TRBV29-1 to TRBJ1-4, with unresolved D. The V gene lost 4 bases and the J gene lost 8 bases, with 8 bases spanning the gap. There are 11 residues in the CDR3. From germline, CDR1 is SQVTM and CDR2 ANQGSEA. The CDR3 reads CSVVAFEKLFF. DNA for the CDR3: TGCAGCGTTGTAGCATTCGAAAAACTGTTTTTT.

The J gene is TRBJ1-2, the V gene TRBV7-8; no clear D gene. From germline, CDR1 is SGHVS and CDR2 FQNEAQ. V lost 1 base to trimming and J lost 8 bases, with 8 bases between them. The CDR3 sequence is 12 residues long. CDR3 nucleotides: TGTGCCAGCAGCTTAGATACCGGGGGCTACACCTTC. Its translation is CASSLDTGGYTF.

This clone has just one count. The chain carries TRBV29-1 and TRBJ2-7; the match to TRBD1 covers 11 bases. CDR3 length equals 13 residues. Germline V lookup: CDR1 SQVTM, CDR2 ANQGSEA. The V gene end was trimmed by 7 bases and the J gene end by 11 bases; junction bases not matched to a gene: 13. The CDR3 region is CSASGVGTGGEYF. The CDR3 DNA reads TGCAGCGCTAGTGGAGTCGGGACAGGGGGGGAGTACTTC.

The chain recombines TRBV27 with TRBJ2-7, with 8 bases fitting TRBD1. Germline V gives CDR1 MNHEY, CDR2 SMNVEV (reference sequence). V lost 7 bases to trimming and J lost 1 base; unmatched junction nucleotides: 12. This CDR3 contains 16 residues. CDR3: CASTMAFGTGSYEQYF. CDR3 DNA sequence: TGTGCCAGCACCATGGCCTTCGGGACAGGATCCTACGAGCAGTACTTC.

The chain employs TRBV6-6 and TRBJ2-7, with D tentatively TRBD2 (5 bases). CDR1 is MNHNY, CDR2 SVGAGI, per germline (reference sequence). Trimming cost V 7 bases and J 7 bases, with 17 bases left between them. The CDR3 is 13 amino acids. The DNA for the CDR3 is TGTGCCAGCATCGGAGAGGGCCAAGGAGAGCAGTACTTC. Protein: CASIGEGQGEQYF.

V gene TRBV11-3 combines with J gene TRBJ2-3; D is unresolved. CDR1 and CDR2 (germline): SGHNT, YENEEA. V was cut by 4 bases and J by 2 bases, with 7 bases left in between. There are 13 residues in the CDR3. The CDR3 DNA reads TGTGCCAGCAGCTCCCTCTCCACAGATACGCAGTATTTT. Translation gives CASSSLSTDTQYF.

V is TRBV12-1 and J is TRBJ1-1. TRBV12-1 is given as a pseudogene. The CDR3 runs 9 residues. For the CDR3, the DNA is TGTGCCAGCAGCCCGGGTACTTTCTTT. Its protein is CASSPGTFF.

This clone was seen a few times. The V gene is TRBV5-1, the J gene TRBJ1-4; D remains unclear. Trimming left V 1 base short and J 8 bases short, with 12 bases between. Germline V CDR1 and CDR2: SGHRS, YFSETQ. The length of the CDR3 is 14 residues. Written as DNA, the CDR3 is TGCGCCAGCAGCTTGTCCCACCTTCGGGAAAAACTGTTTTTT. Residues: CASSLSHLREKLFF. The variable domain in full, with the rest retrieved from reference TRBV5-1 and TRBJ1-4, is KAGVTQTPRYLIKTRGQQVTLSCSPISGHRSVSWYQQTPGQGLQFLFEYFSETQRNKGNFPGRFSGRQFSNSRSEMNVSTLELGDSALYLCASSLSHLREKLFFGSGTQLSVL.

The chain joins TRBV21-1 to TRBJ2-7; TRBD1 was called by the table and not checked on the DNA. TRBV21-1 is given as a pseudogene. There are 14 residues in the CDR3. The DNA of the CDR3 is TGTGCCAGCAGTGGCCGACAGGGTCGTCACGAGCAGTACTTC. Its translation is CASSGRQGRHEQYF.

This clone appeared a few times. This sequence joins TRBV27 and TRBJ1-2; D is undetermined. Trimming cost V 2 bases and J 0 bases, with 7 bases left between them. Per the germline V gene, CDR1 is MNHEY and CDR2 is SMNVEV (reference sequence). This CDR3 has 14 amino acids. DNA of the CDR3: TGTGCCAGCAGTTTAAGCCAAGCTAACTATGGCTACACCTTC. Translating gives CASSLSQANYGYTF.

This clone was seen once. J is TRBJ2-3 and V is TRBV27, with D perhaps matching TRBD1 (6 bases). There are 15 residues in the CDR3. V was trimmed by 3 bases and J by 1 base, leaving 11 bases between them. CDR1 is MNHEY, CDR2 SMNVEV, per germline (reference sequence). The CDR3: CASSLRGIGTDTQYF. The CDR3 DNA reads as TGTGCCAGCAGTTTGAGGGGGATAGGCACAGATACGCAGTATTTT.

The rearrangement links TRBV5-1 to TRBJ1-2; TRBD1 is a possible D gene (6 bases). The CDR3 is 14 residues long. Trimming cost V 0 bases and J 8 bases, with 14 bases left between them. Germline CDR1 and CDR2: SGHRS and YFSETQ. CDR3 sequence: CASSLENVGGGYTF. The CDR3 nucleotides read TGCGCCAGCAGCTTGGAGAATGTTGGGGGCGGCTACACCTTC.

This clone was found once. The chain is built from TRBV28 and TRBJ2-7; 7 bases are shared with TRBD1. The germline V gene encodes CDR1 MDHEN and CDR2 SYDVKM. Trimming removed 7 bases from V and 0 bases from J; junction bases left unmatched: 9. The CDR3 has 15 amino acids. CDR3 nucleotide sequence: TGTGCCAGCACCACACCCGGGGACAGCTCCTACGAGCAGTACTTC. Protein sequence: CASTTPGDSSYEQYF.

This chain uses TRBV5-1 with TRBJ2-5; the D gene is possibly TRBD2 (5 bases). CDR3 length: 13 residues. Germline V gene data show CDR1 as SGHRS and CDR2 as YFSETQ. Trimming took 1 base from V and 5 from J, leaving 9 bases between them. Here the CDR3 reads CASSLTSLETQYF. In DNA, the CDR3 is TGCGCCAGCAGCTTGACTAGTTTGGAGACCCAGTACTTC.

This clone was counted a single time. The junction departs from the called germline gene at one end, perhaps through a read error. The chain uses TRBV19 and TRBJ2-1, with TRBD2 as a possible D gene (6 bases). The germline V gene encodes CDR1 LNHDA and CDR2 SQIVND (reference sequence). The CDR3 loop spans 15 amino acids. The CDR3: CASSSAWDSDNEQFF. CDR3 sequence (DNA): TGTGCCAGTAGTAGTGCTTGGGACTCCGACAATGAGCAGTTCTTC.